The clone carrying this T cell receptor (beta chain) has more than one count but fewer than ten. Its antigen is not known. This entry comes from a study of T-cell memory formation after mild COVID-19. V was trimmed by 4 bases and J by 4 bases, leaving 17 bases between them. Germline V gene data show CDR1 as MNHNS and CDR2 as SASEGT. CDR3 size: 16 residues. The study, taken as a whole, reports: Memory cells collected pre-infection included some clones that later responded, suggesting cross-reactive memory joined. Later expanders leaned toward CD4+, whereas clones contracting from day 15 to 85 were balanced CD4/CD8. CD4+ clones that contracted lay mainly in CM and EM; CD8+ ones lay in EMRA.

TCRdb fed the 5' RACE reads into MiXCR, producing one record per CDR3 protein. The data contain some 410,000 distinct CDR3 sequences, more than 20% of them seen just once; the ten biggest clones take up roughly 13%. V usage is TRBV6-1 and J usage is TRBJ1-3, with D possibly TRBD1 on 5 matching bases. This sequence was found in an adult woman who had mild COVID-19 (a few samples of this study predate the infection). Cell type and time point are not known. Sequencing was carried out using PBMCs or a T cell subset sorted from them (not recorded which). The CDR3 DNA follows: TGTGCCAGCAGTGGAATTGGCAGGGATACAGGAAACACCATATATTTT. Its translation: CASSGIGRDTGNTIYF.